The sequence of this TCR beta chain was determined in a study of cytomegalovirus exposure and HLA in healthy donors. Study-wide background: About 77 million unique TCRs from HLA-typed donors made up an early data release.

The primer mix had 60 Vbeta and 13 Jbeta primers. Clones were sequenced by immunoSEQ multiplex PCR, and TCRdb holds only the in-frame ones, with some missing. The table shows 150,000 to 200,000 clones, with more than 75% occurring only once. The CDR3 spans 18 residues. V shed 4 bases, J shed 1 base, and the junction held 14 bases outside the gene matches. Germline V gene data show CDR1 as SGHRS and CDR2 as YFSETQ. The study's findings and limits: Later analysis showed TCR association rates varying by HLA locus, highest for DRB1 and lowest for HLA-C. A later analysis associated some 16,000 TCR beta sequences with HLA alleles at a 0.05 false discovery rate. Most of the TCR beta V segments (in an earlier analysis) were productive either about 87% or about 30% of the time.

In regard to this clone: The antigen is undetermined.

Specimen: PBMCs. This clonotype was sampled from a male donor in good health and CMV-seronegative. The chain recombines TRBV5-1 with TRBJ1-5; 7 bases are a match to TRBD1. The CDR3 is CASSPFGTAGGSNQPQHF. In nucleotides, the CDR3 is TGCGCCAGCAGCCCCTTCGGGACAGCGGGGGGGAGCAATCAGCCCCAGCATTTT.